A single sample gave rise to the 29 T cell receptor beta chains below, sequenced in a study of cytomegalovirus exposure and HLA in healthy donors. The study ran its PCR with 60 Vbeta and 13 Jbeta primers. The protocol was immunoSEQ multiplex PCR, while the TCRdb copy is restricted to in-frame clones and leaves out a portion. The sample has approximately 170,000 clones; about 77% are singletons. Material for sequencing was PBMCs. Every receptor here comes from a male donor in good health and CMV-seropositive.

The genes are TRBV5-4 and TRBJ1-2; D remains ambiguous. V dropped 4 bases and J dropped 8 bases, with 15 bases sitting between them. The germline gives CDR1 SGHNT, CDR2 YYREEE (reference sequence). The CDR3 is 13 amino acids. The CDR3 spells CASSRGGEEGYTF. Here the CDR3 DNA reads TGTGCCAGCAGCCGGGGTGGGGAAGAGGGCTACACCTTC.

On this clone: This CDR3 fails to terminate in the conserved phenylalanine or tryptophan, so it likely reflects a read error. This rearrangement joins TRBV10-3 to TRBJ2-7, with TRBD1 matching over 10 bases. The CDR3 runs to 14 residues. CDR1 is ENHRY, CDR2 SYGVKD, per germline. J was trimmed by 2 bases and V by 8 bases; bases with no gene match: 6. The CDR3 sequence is CAISGGQGTYEQYL. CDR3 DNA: TGTGCCATCTCGGGGGGACAGGGGACCTACGAGCAGTACCTC.

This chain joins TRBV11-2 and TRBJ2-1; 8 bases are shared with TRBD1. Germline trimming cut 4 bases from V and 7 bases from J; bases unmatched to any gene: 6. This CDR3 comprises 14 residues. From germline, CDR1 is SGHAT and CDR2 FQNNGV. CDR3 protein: CASSSGQGRNEQFF. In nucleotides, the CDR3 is TGTGCCAGCAGCTCCGGACAGGGTCGAAATGAGCAGTTCTTC.

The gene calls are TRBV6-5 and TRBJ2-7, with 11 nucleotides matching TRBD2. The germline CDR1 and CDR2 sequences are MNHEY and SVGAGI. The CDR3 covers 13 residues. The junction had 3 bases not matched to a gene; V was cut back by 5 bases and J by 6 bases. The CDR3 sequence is CASSPTSGAEQYF. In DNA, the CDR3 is TGTGCCAGCAGTCCGACTAGCGGGGCCGAGCAGTACTTC.

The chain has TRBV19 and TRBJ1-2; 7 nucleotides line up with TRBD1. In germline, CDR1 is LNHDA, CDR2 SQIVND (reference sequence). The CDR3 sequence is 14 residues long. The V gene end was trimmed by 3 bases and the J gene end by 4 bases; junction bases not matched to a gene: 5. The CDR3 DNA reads TGTGCCAGTAGTATCCAGGACAGGAGCTATGGCTACACCTTC. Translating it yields CASSIQDRSYGYTF.

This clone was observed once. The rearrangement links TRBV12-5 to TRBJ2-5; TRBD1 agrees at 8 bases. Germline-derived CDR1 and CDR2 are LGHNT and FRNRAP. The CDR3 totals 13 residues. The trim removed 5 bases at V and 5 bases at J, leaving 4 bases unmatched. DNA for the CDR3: TGTGCTAGTGGTGGACAGGGCAGGGAGACCCAGTACTTC. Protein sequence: CASGGQGRETQYF.

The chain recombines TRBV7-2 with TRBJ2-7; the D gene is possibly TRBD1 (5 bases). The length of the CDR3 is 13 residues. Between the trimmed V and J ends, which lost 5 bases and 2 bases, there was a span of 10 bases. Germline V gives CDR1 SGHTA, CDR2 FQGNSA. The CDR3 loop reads CASSPLGPYEQYF. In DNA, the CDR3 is TGTGCCAGCAGCCCCCTGGGGCCCTACGAGCAGTACTTC.

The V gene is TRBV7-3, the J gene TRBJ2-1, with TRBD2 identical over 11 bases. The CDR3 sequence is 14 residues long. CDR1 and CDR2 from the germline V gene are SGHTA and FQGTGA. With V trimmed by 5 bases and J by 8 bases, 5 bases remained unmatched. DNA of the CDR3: TGTGCCAGCAGCGTCGGGACTAGCGGAGATGAGCAGTTCTTC. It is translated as CASSVGTSGDEQFF.

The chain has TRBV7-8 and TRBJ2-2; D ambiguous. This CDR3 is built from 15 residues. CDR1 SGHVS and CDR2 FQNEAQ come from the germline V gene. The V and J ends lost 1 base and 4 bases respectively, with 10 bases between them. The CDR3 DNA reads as TGTGCCAGCAGCTTAGGGCGACACTTCACCGGGGAGCTGTTTTTT. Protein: CASSLGRHFTGELFF.

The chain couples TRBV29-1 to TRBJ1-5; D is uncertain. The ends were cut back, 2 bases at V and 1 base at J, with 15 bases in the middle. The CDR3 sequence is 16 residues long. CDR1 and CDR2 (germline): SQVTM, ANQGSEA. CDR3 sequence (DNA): TGCAGCGTTGAATTGGAGGGTTCGATGAGCAATCAGCCCCAGCATTTT. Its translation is CSVELEGSMSNQPQHF.

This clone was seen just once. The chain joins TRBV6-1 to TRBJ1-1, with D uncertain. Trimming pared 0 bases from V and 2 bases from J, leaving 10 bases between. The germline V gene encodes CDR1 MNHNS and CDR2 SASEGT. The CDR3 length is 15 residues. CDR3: CASSEAIPGNTEAFF. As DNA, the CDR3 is TGTGCCAGCAGTGAAGCGATACCGGGTAACACTGAAGCTTTCTTT.

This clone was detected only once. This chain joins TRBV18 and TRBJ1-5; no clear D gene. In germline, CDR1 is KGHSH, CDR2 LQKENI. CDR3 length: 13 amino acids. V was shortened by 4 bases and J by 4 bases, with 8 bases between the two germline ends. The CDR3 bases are TGTGCCAGCTCACTATCCAGGAATCAGCCCCAGCATTTT. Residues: CASSLSRNQPQHF.

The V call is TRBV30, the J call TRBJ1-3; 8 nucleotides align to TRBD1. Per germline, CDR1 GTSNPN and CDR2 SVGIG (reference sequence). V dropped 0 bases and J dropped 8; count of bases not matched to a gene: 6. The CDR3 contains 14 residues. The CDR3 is CAWSVGTGGDTIYF. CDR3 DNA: TGTGCCTGGAGTGTCGGCACAGGGGGGGACACCATATATTTT.

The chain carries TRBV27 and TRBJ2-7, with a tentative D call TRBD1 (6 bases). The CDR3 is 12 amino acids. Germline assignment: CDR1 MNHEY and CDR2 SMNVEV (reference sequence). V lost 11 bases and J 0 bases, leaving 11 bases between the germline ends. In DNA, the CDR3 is TGTGCCTCGGGACACCTCTCCTACGAGCAGTACTTC. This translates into CASGHLSYEQYF.

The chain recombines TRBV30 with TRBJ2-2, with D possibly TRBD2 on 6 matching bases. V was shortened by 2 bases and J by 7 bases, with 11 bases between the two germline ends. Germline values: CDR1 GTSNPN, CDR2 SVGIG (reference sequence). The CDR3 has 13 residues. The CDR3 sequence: CAWSNRGFGELFF. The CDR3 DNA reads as TGTGCCTGGAGTAACCGGGGGTTCGGGGAGCTGTTTTTT.

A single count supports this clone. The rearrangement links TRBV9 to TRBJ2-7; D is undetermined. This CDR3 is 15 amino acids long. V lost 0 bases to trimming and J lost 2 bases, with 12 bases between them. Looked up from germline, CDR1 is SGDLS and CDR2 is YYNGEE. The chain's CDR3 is CASSVDVAGPYEQYF. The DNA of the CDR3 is TGTGCCAGCAGCGTAGACGTGGCAGGTCCCTACGAGCAGTACTTC.

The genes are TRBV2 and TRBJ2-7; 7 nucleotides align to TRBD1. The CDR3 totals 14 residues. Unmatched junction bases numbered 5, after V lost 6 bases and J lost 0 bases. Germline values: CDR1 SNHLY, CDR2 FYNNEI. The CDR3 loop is CASRIQGDSYEQYF. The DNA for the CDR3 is TGTGCCAGCAGAATTCAGGGGGACTCCTACGAGCAGTACTTC.

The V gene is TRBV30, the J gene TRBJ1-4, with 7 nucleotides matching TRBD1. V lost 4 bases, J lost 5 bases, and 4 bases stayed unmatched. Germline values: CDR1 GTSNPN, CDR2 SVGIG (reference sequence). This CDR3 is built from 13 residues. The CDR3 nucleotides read TGTGCCTGGACGAGACAGGGAAATGAAAAACTGTTTTTT. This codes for CAWTRQGNEKLFF.

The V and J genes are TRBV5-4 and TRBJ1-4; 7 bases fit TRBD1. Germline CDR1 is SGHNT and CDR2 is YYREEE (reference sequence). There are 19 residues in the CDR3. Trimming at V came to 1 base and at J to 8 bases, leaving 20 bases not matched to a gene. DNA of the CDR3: TGTGCCAGCAGCTTGACGGGTCGGCGACAGGGTCGGGTTTGCGAAAAACTGTTTTTT. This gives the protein CASSLTGRRQGRVCEKLFF.

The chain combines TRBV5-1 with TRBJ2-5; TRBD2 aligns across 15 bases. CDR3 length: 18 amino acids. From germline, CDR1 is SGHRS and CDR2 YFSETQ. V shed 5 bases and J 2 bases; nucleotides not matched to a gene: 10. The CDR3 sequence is CASSATGLAGGRQETQYF. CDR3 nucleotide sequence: TGCGCCAGCAGTGCTACGGGACTAGCGGGGGGCCGTCAAGAGACCCAGTACTTC.

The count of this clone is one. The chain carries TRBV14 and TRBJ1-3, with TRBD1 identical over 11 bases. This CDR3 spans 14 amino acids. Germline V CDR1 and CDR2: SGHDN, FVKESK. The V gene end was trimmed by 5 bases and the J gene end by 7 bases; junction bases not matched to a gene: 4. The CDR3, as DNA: TGTGCCAGCAGCTTCGGGACAGGGGGGAACACCATATATTTT. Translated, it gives CASSFGTGGNTIYF.

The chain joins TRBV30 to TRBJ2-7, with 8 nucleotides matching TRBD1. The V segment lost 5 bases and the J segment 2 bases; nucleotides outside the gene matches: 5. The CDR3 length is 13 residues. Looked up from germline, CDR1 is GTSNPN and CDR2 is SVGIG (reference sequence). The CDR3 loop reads CAWSRQGPYEQYF. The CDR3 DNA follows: TGTGCCTGGTCAAGACAGGGGCCCTACGAGCAGTACTTC.

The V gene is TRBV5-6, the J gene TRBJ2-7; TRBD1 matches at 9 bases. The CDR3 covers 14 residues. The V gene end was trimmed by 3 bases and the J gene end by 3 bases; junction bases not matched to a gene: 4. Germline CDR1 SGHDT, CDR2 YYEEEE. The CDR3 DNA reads TGTGCCAGCAGCTGGGGGACAGGGAGCTACGAGCAGTACTTC. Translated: CASSWGTGSYEQYF.

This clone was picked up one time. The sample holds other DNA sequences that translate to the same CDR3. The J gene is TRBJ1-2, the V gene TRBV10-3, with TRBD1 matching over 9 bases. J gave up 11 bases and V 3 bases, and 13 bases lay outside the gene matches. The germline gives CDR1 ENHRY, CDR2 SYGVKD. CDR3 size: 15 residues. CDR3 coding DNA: TGTGCCATCAGTGACCAGTTACAGGGGGCGTCTGGTTACACCTTC. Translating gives CAISDQLQGASGYTF.

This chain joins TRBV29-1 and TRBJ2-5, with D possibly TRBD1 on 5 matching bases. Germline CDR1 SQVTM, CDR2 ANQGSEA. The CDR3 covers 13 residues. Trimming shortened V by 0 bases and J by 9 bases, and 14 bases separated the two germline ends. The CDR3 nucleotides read TGCAGCGTTGAAGATGGGGCGCGACGGGCCCAGTACTTC. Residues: CSVEDGARRAQYF.

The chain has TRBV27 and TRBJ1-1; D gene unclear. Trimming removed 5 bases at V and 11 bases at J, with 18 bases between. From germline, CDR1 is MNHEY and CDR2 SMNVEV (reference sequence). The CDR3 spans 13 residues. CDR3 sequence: CASSPSRAGEAFF. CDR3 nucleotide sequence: TGTGCCAGCAGTCCCTCAAGGGCCGGGGAGGCTTTCTTT.

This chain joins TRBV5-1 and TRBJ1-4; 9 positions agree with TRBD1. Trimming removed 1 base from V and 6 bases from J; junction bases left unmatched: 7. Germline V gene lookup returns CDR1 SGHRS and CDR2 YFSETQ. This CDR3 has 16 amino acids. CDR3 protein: CASSLIGDRAHEKLFF. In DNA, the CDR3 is TGCGCCAGCAGCTTGATTGGGGACAGGGCACATGAAAAACTGTTTTTT.

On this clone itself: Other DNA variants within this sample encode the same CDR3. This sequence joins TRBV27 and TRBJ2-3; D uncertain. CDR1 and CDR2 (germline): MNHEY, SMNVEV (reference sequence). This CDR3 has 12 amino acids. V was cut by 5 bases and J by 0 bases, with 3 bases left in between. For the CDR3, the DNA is TGTGCCAGCAGTCCAAGCACAGATACGCAGTATTTT. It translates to CASSPSTDTQYF.

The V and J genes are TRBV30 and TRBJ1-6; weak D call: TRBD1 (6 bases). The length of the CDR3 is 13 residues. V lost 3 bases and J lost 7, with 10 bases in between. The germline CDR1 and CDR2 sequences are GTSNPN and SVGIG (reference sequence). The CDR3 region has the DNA TGTGCCTGGAGGGGGGCGACCAATTCACCCCTCCACTTT. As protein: CAWRGATNSPLHF.